One sample yielded the 4 T cell receptor beta chains listed below, sequenced in a study of T cell responses to AZD1222 COVID-19 vaccine. Repertoires were generated with immunoSEQ multiplex PCR, while TCRdb's copy carries only in-frame clones and drops some. The sample holds some 130,000 clones, around nine tenths seen once. The sequenced sample was peripheral blood, obtained on day 0 of AZD1222 vaccination. Receptor source: an adult in good health.

This chain links TRBV29-1 with TRBJ1-4, with unresolved D. Germline loops: CDR1 SQVTM, CDR2 ANQGSEA. V lost 4 bases, J lost 5 bases, and 14 bases lay in between. The length of the CDR3 is 14 residues. This CDR3 reads CSVGAGALNEKLFF. The CDR3, as DNA: TGCAGCGTTGGGGCCGGTGCCTTAAATGAAAAACTGTTTTTT.

The V and J genes are TRBV5-4 and TRBJ1-3; D possibly corresponds to TRBD1 (6 bases). Looked up from germline, CDR1 is SGHNT and CDR2 is YYREEE (reference sequence). The length of the CDR3 is 15 residues. The V and J ends lost 2 bases and 7 bases respectively, with 16 bases between them. CDR3 bases: TGTGCCAGCAGCTTTCTGGGGGGGGCGCTGAACACCATATATTTT. Translated, it gives CASSFLGGALNTIYF.

The rearrangement joins TRBV6-5 to TRBJ2-5; D remains ambiguous. Trimming stripped 6 bases from V and 5 bases from J, with 16 bases between. The V gene's germline CDR1 is MNHEY and CDR2 SVGAGI. The CDR3 is 14 amino acids. The CDR3 loop is CASRPNHEGETQYF. The DNA for the CDR3 is TGTGCCAGCAGGCCCAACCACGAAGGCGAGACCCAGTACTTC.

This clone came up once. The V and J genes are TRBV10-3 and TRBJ2-7, with 9 bases lining up with TRBD1. V gave up 6 bases and J gave up 6 bases; unmatched junction bases: 3. Germline values: CDR1 ENHRY, CDR2 SYGVKD. The CDR3 extends over 12 amino acids. The CDR3 DNA sequence: TGTGCCATCAGGGAGACAGGGGGCGAGCAGTACTTC. Translating it yields CAIRETGGEQYF.